This is a list of T cell receptor beta chains from one sample in a study of HIV-infected patients and healthy controls. MiXCR, applied by TCRdb to the 5' RACE reads, yields one record per CDR3 protein. The sample records 50,000 to 80,000 distinct CDR3 sequences, under 25% being singletons. Sequenced input: CD4+ T cells from blood. These receptors came from a human donor in good health. The CDR3 runs from the conserved cysteine through the conserved F or W. D genes are given only for firm matches. Some rows have no size entry. The others give once, few or many, or a class for an expanded clone.

D gene	J gene	V gene	clone size	CDR3 protein	CDR3 DNA
.	TRBJ2-1	TRBV11-2	few	CASKLYSSSYNEQFF	TGTGCCAGCAAGCTATACTCCAGCTCCTACAATGAGCAGTTCTTC
TRBD1	TRBJ1-5	TRBV7-9	few	CASSLSTGVTNQPQHF	TGTGCCAGCAGCTTATCTACAGGGGTTACCAATCAGCCCCAGCATTTT
TRBD2	TRBJ2-3	TRBV12-3/TRBV12-4	.	CASSLGGTSGGLYTDTQYF	TGTGCCAGCAGCCTCGGGGGGACTAGCGGGGGCCTTTACACAGATACGCAGTATTTT
.	TRBJ2-3	TRBV20-1	few	CSARDGTGAPDTQYF	TGCAGTGCTAGAGATGGGACGGGAGCCCCAGATACGCAGTATTTT
TRBD1	TRBJ1-2	TRBV5-6	few	CASNPYPGQIYGYTF	TGTGCCAGCAACCCGTACCCGGGACAGATCTATGGCTACACCTTC
TRBD1	TRBJ1-1	TRBV10-3	few	CAISTTGANTEAFF	TGTGCCATCAGTACGACAGGGGCCAACACTGAAGCTTTCTTT
.	TRBJ2-3	TRBV11-2	.	CASSLDAGDTQYF	TGTGCCAGCAGCTTGGACGCCGGGGATACGCAGTATTTT
.	TRBJ1-3	TRBV7-9	many	CASSLSFSSGNTIYF	TGTGCCAGCAGCTTGAGCTTCAGCTCTGGAAACACCATATATTTT
TRBD2	TRBJ2-1	TRBV2	few	CAMTSGRAGNEQFF	TGTGCCATGACGAGCGGGAGGGCCGGGAATGAGCAGTTCTTC
TRBD2	TRBJ2-7	TRBV5-4	many	CASSFVAGGPNEQYF	TGTGCCAGCAGCTTCGTAGCGGGAGGGCCCAACGAGCAGTACTTC
TRBD1	TRBJ2-7	TRBV11-3	.	CASSSGTDGYEQYF	TGTGCCAGCAGCTCCGGGACAGACGGTTACGAGCAGTACTTC
.	TRBJ2-2	TRBV19	few	CASSKNRLRATNTGELFF	TGTGCCAGTAGTAAAAACAGGTTACGAGCTACGAACACCGGGGAGCTGTTTTTT
TRBD2	TRBJ2-5	TRBV2	few	CASSGGTTTQETQYF	TGTGCCAGCAGCGGGGGGACTACAACTCAAGAGACCCAGTACTTC
TRBD1	TRBJ2-1	TRBV20-1	.	CSAAGTGVIREQFF	TGCAGTGCTGCCGGGACAGGGGTAATTCGTGAGCAGTTCTTC
TRBD2	TRBJ2-1	TRBV5-1	few	CASSPEGLDTEQFF	TGCGCCAGCAGCCCGGAGGGACTAGACACTGAGCAGTTCTTC
TRBD1	TRBJ1-2	TRBV6-2/TRBV6-3	many	CASRLWTGGDGYTF	TGTGCCAGCAGACTCTGGACAGGGGGGGATGGCTACACCTTC